The 20 T cell receptor beta chains presented below share a single source sample, sequenced in a study of blood T cell repertoires in COVID-19 (dated by TCRdb to 2019 to 2021). The library was generated by the immunoSEQ multiplex PCR assay. Held by TCRdb, this immuneACCESS table contains in-frame sequences only and omits some clones. Under half of the omission traces to an unresolved V gene where checked; the cause of the rest is unknown. Counted in this sample were around 300,000 clones; 65% to 90% of them appeared once. Roughly 14% of the sample is taken by the ten largest. The sequencing input was peripheral blood. The receptors derive from a human donor in a cohort sampled during active COVID-19.

V gene TRBV3-1 (or the pseudogene TRBV3-2) combines with J gene TRBJ2-1; tentatively, D is TRBD1 (5 bases). This CDR3 comprises 17 residues. Germline V lookup: CDR1 LGHDT, CDR2 YNNKEL (reference sequence). The ends were cut back, 1 base at V and 2 bases at J, with 15 bases in the middle. As DNA, the CDR3 is TGTGCCAGCAGCCAAGGGAAGTTGTGGGGCGCCTACAATGAGCAGTTCTTC. It is translated as CASSQGKLWGAYNEQFF.

The chain joins TRBV2 to TRBJ1-2, with D tentatively TRBD1 (5 bases). The CDR3 sequence is 14 residues long. Germline V CDR1 and CDR2: SNHLY, FYNNEI. The V end lost 7 bases, the J end lost 2 bases, and 14 bases lay between the germline ends. The CDR3 region is CASKGSHPNYGYTF. For the CDR3, the DNA is TGTGCCAGCAAGGGGTCCCATCCGAACTATGGCTACACCTTC. Combining the CDR3 with reference TRBV2 and TRBJ1-2 gives the whole variable domain EPEVTQTPSHQVTQMGQEVILRCVPISNHLYFYWYRQILGQKVEFLVSFYNNEISEKSEIFDDQFSVERPDGSNFTLKIRSTKLEDSAMYFCASKGSHPNYGYTFGSGTRLTVV.

The chain links TRBV3-1 (or the pseudogene TRBV3-2) to TRBJ2-3; D remains unclear. CDR3 length equals 14 residues. Germline lookup yields CDR1 LGHDT and CDR2 YNNKEL (reference sequence). Trimming cost V 3 bases and J 5 bases, with 12 bases left between them. The CDR3 sequence is CASSQSGAGDTQYF. The CDR3 nucleotides are TGTGCCAGCAGCCAGTCCGGCGCAGGAGATACGCAGTATTTT.

The DNA for the CDR3 is TGCAGTGCTTCCCCCCTAAACGAGCAGTACTTC. Translated: CSASPLNEQYF. The rearrangement joins TRBV20-1 to TRBJ2-7; no reliable D call. V lost 5 bases and J 5 bases, leaving 10 bases between the germline ends. Germline lookup yields CDR1 DFQATT and CDR2 SNEGSKA (reference sequence). This CDR3 has 11 amino acids.

This sequence joins TRBV7-9 and TRBJ1-2, with 8 bases lining up with TRBD1. V was pared by 4 bases and J by 2 bases, with 6 bases of the junction left unmatched. Germline values: CDR1 SEHNR, CDR2 FQNEAQ (reference sequence). The CDR3 length is 15 residues. For the CDR3, the DNA is TGTGCCAGCAGCTCGACAGGGGCGCTGAACTATGGCTACACCTTC. This sequence encodes CASSSTGALNYGYTF.

The chain couples TRBV6-1 to TRBJ2-7, with TRBD2 matching 15 bases. The germline CDR1 and CDR2 sequences are MNHNS and SASEGT. The CDR3 loop spans 19 amino acids. The V and J ends lost 3 bases and 2 bases, in that order; junction bases with no gene match: 11. CDR3 residues: CASSDPNTGTSGGTYEQYF. The CDR3 DNA is TGTGCCAGCAGTGATCCGAACACCGGGACTAGCGGGGGGACCTACGAGCAGTACTTC.

The chain has TRBV9 and TRBJ2-2; D is ambiguous. Trimming took off 6 bases at V and 3 bases at J, with 12 bases between the two ends. This CDR3 is 14 amino acids long. The germline CDR1 and CDR2 sequences are SGDLS and YYNGEE. The CDR3 here is CASNGEEYTGELFF. Here the CDR3 DNA reads TGTGCCAGCAACGGAGAAGAATACACCGGGGAGCTGTTTTTT.

The chain carries TRBV11-2 and TRBJ1-6, with 8 positions matching TRBD1. This CDR3 has 15 amino acids. Looked up from germline, CDR1 is SGHAT and CDR2 is FQNNGV. The V segment lost 3 bases and the J segment 11 bases; nucleotides outside the gene matches: 9. CDR3 bases: TGTGCCAGCAGCTTCAGCCAGGGGGCTCCGCCACCCCTCCACTTT. It translates to CASSFSQGAPPPLHF.

The gene calls are TRBV2 and TRBJ1-2; 8 bases are shared with TRBD1. CDR3 length: 16 amino acids. V trimming: 6 bases; J trimming: 4 bases; junction bases outside the gene matches: 13. Looked up from germline, CDR1 is SNHLY and CDR2 is FYNNEI. CDR3 DNA: TGTGCCAGCAGAGGATTTGACAGGGGAAACGGCTATGGCTACACCTTC. This translates into CASRGFDRGNGYGYTF.

V is TRBV21-1 and J is TRBJ1-2; TRBD1, the table's D call, lacks a check against the DNA. TRBV21-1 is annotated as a pseudogene. The CDR3 totals 16 residues. CDR3 DNA: TGTGCCAGCCCTCCCACTGACAGGGGGATGTTGTATGGCTACACCTTC. Its translation is CASPPTDRGMLYGYTF.

This sequence joins TRBV6-5 and TRBJ1-3, with D possibly TRBD1 on 5 matching bases. CDR1 MNHEY and CDR2 SVGAGI come from the germline V gene. The CDR3 has 14 residues. Trimming pared 4 bases from V and 4 bases from J, leaving 11 bases between. DNA for the CDR3: TGTGCCAGCAGTTTGACAGATCGCGGAAACACCATATATTTT. It is translated as CASSLTDRGNTIYF.

The chain carries TRBV9 and TRBJ2-3; 10 bases are shared with TRBD1. Unmatched junction bases numbered 3, after V lost 3 bases and J lost 5 bases. The CDR3 spans 14 residues. Germline CDR1 is SGDLS and CDR2 is YYNGEE. The CDR3 is CASSAGQGRDTQYF. The DNA for the CDR3 is TGTGCCAGCAGCGCGGGACAGGGGAGAGATACGCAGTATTTT.

The chain employs TRBV6-5 and TRBJ1-2; D may be TRBD1 (5 bases). Germline-derived CDR1 and CDR2 are MNHEY and SVGAGI. Trimming stripped 6 bases from V and 2 bases from J, with 7 bases between. The CDR3 covers 12 residues. The CDR3 region has the DNA TGTGCCAGCAGGACAGAAAACTATGGCTACACCTTC. Its protein is CASRTENYGYTF.

V is TRBV13 and J is TRBJ2-7; perhaps TRBD2 as D (6 bases). CDR3 length equals 14 residues. Germline assignment: CDR1 PRHDT and CDR2 FYEKMQ (reference sequence). Trimming stripped 4 bases from V and 6 bases from J, with 16 bases between. Written as DNA, the CDR3 is TGTGCCAGCAGCTCCTACACCCTAGCGATCGAGCAGTACTTC. It yields the protein CASSSYTLAIEQYF. The variable domain in full, with the rest retrieved from reference TRBV13 and TRBJ2-7, is AAGVIQSPRHLIKEKRETATLKCYPIPRHDTVYWYQQGPGQDPQFLISFYEKMQSDKGSIPDRFSAQQFSDYHSELNMSSLELGDSALYFCASSSYTLAIEQYFGPGTRLTVT.

The V and J genes are TRBV4-2 and TRBJ2-5, with D maybe TRBD2 (6 bases). Germline lookup yields CDR1 LGHNA and CDR2 YNFKEQ. The CDR3 extends over 15 amino acids. V was pared by 1 base and J by 2 bases, with 11 bases between. CDR3 sequence (DNA): TGTGCCAGCAGCCAAGGGAATAGCGGACAAGAGACCCAGTACTTC. Its protein product is CASSQGNSGQETQYF.

This chain links TRBV18 with TRBJ2-2; no clear D gene. Germline values: CDR1 KGHSH, CDR2 LQKENI. The CDR3 consists of 14 residues. The V and J ends lost 2 bases and 2 bases respectively, with 6 bases between them. The CDR3 reads CASSPRSNTGELFF. The CDR3 DNA sequence: TGTGCCAGCTCACCAAGGAGTAACACCGGGGAGCTGTTTTTT.

The rearrangement joins TRBV7-8 to TRBJ1-1; D call uncertain. The germline V gene has CDR1 SGHVS and CDR2 FQNEAQ. This CDR3 contains 16 residues. V lost 1 base to trimming and J lost 2 bases, with 14 bases between them. This CDR3 is CASSLGPQNTNTEAFF. The CDR3 coding sequence is TGTGCCAGCAGCTTAGGCCCACAGAATACAAACACTGAAGCTTTCTTT.

This clone occurred a few times. The chain joins TRBV7-2 to TRBJ2-1; unclear D gene. CDR3 size: 14 residues. The germline V gene has CDR1 SGHTA and CDR2 FQGNSA. V was shortened by 2 bases and J by 6 bases, with 11 bases between the two germline ends. The CDR3 sequence is CASSLSNPGNEQFF. The CDR3 DNA is TGTGCCAGCAGCTTATCCAACCCGGGCAATGAGCAGTTCTTC. The whole variable domain, filled in from reference TRBV7-2 and TRBJ2-1, reads GAGVSQSPSNKVTEKGKDVELRCDPISGHTALYWYRQSLGQGLEFLIYFQGNSAPDKSGLPSDRFSAERTGGSVSTLTIQRTQQEDSAVYLCASSLSNPGNEQFFGPGTRLTVL.

V usage is TRBV10-3 and J usage is TRBJ2-1; a weak D match, TRBD2 (6 bases). The CDR3 totals 12 residues. Germline V gives CDR1 ENHRY, CDR2 SYGVKD. V lost 7 bases, J lost 7 bases, and 11 bases lay in between. CDR3: CAIKGLLNEQFF. The CDR3 nucleotides are TGTGCCATCAAGGGACTCCTAAATGAGCAGTTCTTC.

V gene TRBV7-6 combines with J gene TRBJ1-6, with D uncertain. Trimming stripped 5 bases from V and 7 bases from J, with 15 bases between. The CDR3 spans 15 residues. Germline CDR1 is SGHVS and CDR2 is FNYEAQ. DNA of the CDR3: TGTGCCAGCAGCCCCCGGCGAGGCCACAATTCACCCCTCCACTTT. Amino acids: CASSPRRGHNSPLHF.